One and the same sample provided the 16 T cell receptor beta chains below, sequenced in a study of regulatory T cells in long-lasting Graves disease. CDR3-region Arm-PCR and iRepertoire HTBI primers produced the TCR beta libraries. TCRdb re-derived calls from the multiplex PCR reads in MiXCR, one entry per CDR3 protein. The sample shows about 660,000 distinct CDR3 sequences, around 30% of them seen only once. This sample's time point: persistent/refractory GD, antithyroid drugs over 5 years with positive TRAb. Extracted PBMC RNA gave rise to the TCR library. The specimen comprised peripheral blood mononuclear cells (PBMCs), sampled when the disease was refractory, from a patient treated with antithyroid drugs. The receptor source for this set is a female donor with Graves disease.

In this sample, this clonotype turned up a few times. V is TRBV28 and J is TRBJ1-5; 8 positions agree with TRBD1. V trimming: 2 bases; J trimming: 2 bases; junction bases outside the gene matches: 5. CDR1 and CDR2 from the germline V gene are MDHEN and SYDVKM. This CDR3 spans 16 amino acids. The CDR3 DNA is TGTGCCAGCAGTTTACACCAGGGGGCTGGCAATCAGCCCCAGCATTTT. Translation gives CASSLHQGAGNQPQHF.

V and J are TRBV28 and TRBJ2-7; the match to TRBD1 covers 10 bases. This CDR3 has 15 amino acids. J was trimmed by 1 base and V by 6 bases; bases with no gene match: 6. The germline V gene has CDR1 MDHEN and CDR2 SYDVKM. The CDR3 sequence: CASRPGQGSSYEQYF. In DNA form, the CDR3 reads TGTGCCAGCAGGCCGGGACAGGGGTCGTCCTACGAGCAGTACTTC.

This clonotype showed up many times. V gene TRBV12-3 or TRBV12-4 combines with J gene TRBJ1-2; D possibly corresponds to TRBD1 (6 bases). The CDR3 covers 15 residues. The V gene lost 6 bases and the J gene lost 3 bases, with 17 bases spanning the gap. The CDR3 here is CASRTRRGPDYGYTF. The DNA of the CDR3 is TGTGCCAGCAGAACCCGCCGGGGGCCCGACTATGGCTACACCTTC.

The rearrangement uses TRBV5-5 and TRBJ2-5; 10 positions agree with TRBD2. The CDR3 covers 19 residues. Germline V lookup: CDR1 SGHKS, CDR2 YYEKEE (reference sequence). With 0 bases clipped from V and 5 bases from J, the junction kept 16 bases outside the gene matches. CDR3 region: CASSLAGGRGLAQVETQYF. The DNA of the CDR3 is TGTGCCAGCAGCTTGGCGGGAGGCAGGGGACTAGCGCAGGTTGAGACCCAGTACTTC.

The CDR3 sequence is CSVEGGAGTGEQFF. For the CDR3, the DNA is TGCAGCGTTGAGGGCGGAGCGGGTACTGGTGAGCAGTTCTTC. V usage is TRBV29-1 and J usage is TRBJ2-1, with D perhaps matching TRBD2 (6 bases). CDR1 and CDR2 from the germline V gene are SQVTM and ANQGSEA. V was trimmed by 3 bases and J by 9 bases, leaving 18 bases between them. The CDR3 contains 14 residues.

The table lists this clonotype with many counts. V and J are TRBV20-1 and TRBJ2-5, with a weak D call TRBD1 (5 bases). The germline V gene encodes CDR1 DFQATT and CDR2 SNEGSKA (reference sequence). V dropped 6 bases and J dropped 1 base, with 12 bases sitting between them. The CDR3 totals 13 residues. CDR3 sequence (DNA): TGCAGTGCACCCCACAGGACCCAAGAGACCCAGTACTTC. Amino acid sequence: CSAPHRTQETQYF.

This clonotype was seen more than once but under ten times. CDR3 in DNA: TGTGCCTGGAGTGCAGGCTACCTTGAAGCTTTCTTT. Protein product: CAWSAGYLEAFF. This chain links TRBV30 with TRBJ1-1; D is uncertain. The CDR3 has 12 amino acids. Germline CDR1 and CDR2: GTSNPN and SVGIG (reference sequence). V was clipped by 1 base and J by 7 bases, with 10 bases between them.

There are a few counts of this clonotype. V and J are TRBV2 and TRBJ1-1, with 7 bases that match TRBD1. Per germline, CDR1 SNHLY and CDR2 FYNNEI. V shed 7 bases and J 3 bases; nucleotides not matched to a gene: 11. CDR3 size: 15 residues. CDR3 region: CASTSWRGPDTEAFF. For the CDR3, the DNA is TGTGCCAGCACCTCCTGGAGGGGGCCGGACACTGAAGCTTTCTTT.

This clonotype has just a few counts. The chain joins TRBV7-3 to TRBJ2-7, with D unclear. CDR1 and CDR2 from the germline V gene are SGHTA and FQGTGA. This CDR3 contains 15 residues. Trimming took off 5 bases at V and 3 bases at J, with 17 bases between the two ends. The CDR3 coding sequence is TGTGCCAGCAGCCCTACGGGCGGTAACGTCTACGAGCAGTACTTC. This gives the protein CASSPTGGNVYEQYF.

This chain links TRBV3-1 with TRBJ2-7; 7 nucleotides agree with TRBD2. With 1 base clipped from V and 6 bases from J, the junction kept 6 bases outside the gene matches. This CDR3 has 14 residues. The germline V gene has CDR1 LGHDT and CDR2 YNNKEL (reference sequence). The CDR3 DNA reads TGTGCCAGCAGCCAAGGGGGCGGGGGAGGCGAGCAGTACTTC. Protein: CASSQGGGGGEQYF.

Concerning this clonotype itself: One end of the junction varies from germline; a read error may be responsible. The J gene is TRBJ1-1, the V gene TRBV12-5; D not certain. The CDR3 runs to 12 residues. Per the germline V gene, CDR1 is LGHNT and CDR2 is FRNRAP. The CDR3 region has the DNA TGTGCTAGTGGTTTGTCGAACACTGAAGCCTTCTTT. Translating it yields CASGLSNTEAFF.

This clonotype showed up just a few times. The chain uses TRBV7-9 and TRBJ1-1, with D uncertain. This CDR3 spans 13 amino acids. CDR1 and CDR2 from the germline V gene are SEHNR and FQNEAQ (reference sequence). Trimming took off 6 bases at V and 11 bases at J, with 19 bases between the two ends. CDR3 in DNA: TGTGCCAGCAGAAAGAACGAGCCGGGAATGGCTTTCTTT. It specifies CASRKNEPGMAFF.

This clonotype was counted only a few times. V gene TRBV30 combines with J gene TRBJ1-1, with TRBD1 as a possible D gene (5 bases). Trimming took 0 bases from V and 7 from J, leaving 12 bases between them. CDR3 length equals 13 residues. Germline V gene data show CDR1 as GTSNPN and CDR2 as SVGIG (reference sequence). The CDR3 DNA follows: TGTGCCTGGAGTGTGAGGCAGGGAAGTGAAGCTTTCTTT. It is translated as CAWSVRQGSEAFF.

CDR3 nucleotide sequence: TGTGCCAGCAGCCCTGGGCCTCAGGAGTCCTATAATTCACCCCTCCACTTT. Protein sequence: CASSPGPQESYNSPLHF. The V call is TRBV6-1, the J call TRBJ1-6; unclear D gene. There are 17 residues in the CDR3. Trimming stripped 6 bases from V and 1 base from J, with 16 bases between. Germline values: CDR1 MNHNS, CDR2 SASEGT.

This clonotype has only a few counts. The rearrangement uses TRBV28 and TRBJ1-5, with TRBD1 matching 10 bases. This CDR3 has 15 residues. The junction had 9 bases not matched to a gene; V was cut back by 4 bases and J by 9 bases. Germline V gene sequence: CDR1 MDHEN, CDR2 SYDVKM. The DNA for the CDR3 is TGTGCCAGCAGTTCACGAGACAGGGGGCGGGCGCCCCAGCATTTT. Protein product: CASSSRDRGRAPQHF.

V gene TRBV6-1 combines with J gene TRBJ1-1; 8 bases match TRBD1. This CDR3 spans 16 amino acids. The V gene's germline CDR1 is MNHNS and CDR2 SASEGT. The junction had 7 bases not matched to a gene; V was cut back by 2 bases and J by 2 bases. This chain's CDR3 is CASSESQGAGNTEAFF. In DNA form, the CDR3 reads TGTGCCAGCAGTGAAAGTCAGGGGGCGGGAAACACTGAAGCTTTCTTT.